What follows describes a single T cell receptor (beta chain). This sample is drawn from a study of OX40 agonist ivuxolimab in advanced cancers. Assay used: immunoSEQ multiplex PCR; TCRdb lists only in-frame clones, some missing. Of roughly 80,000 clones listed, approximately 86% are singletons. The CDR3 sequence is 13 residues long. In germline, CDR1 is SGHAT, CDR2 FQNNGV. Trimming stripped 1 base from V and 6 bases from J, with 7 bases between. The rearrangement joins TRBV11-2 to TRBJ2-1; D not certain. This clonotype was sampled from an adult with an advanced solid tumor such as melanoma, head and neck, liver or kidney cancer. Specimen: CD4+ or CD8+ T cells sorted from blood, collected in a trial of the OX40 agonist ivuxolimab. The CDR3 nucleotides read TGTGCCAGCAGCTTAGCACAGCTCAATGAGCAGTTCTTC. Protein product: CASSLAQLNEQFF.